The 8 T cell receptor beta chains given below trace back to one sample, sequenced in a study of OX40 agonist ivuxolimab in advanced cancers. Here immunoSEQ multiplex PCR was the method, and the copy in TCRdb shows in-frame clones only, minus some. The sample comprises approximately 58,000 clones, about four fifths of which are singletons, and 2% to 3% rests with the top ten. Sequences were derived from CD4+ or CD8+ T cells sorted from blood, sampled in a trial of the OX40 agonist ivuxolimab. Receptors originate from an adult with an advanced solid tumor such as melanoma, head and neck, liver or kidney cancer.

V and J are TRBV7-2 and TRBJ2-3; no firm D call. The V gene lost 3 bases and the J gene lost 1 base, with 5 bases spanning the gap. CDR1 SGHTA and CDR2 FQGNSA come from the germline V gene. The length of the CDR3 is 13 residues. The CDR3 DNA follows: TGTGCCAGCAGCTTCAGGCGCACAGATACGCAGTATTTT. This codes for CASSFRRTDTQYF.

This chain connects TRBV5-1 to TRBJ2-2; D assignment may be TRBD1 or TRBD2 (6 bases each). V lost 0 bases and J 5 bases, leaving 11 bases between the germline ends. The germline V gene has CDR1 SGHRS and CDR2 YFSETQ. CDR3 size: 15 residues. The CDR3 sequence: CASSLVGGLTGELFF. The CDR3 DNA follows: TGCGCCAGCAGCTTGGTAGGGGGACTGACCGGGGAGCTGTTTTTT.

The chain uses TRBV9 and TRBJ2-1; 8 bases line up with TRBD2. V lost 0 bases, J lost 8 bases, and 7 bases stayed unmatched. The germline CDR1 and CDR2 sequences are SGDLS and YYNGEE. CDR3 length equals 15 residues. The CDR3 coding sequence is TGTGCCAGCAGCGTAGAGCTAGCGGGCGGGGATGAGCAGTTCTTC. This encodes CASSVELAGGDEQFF.

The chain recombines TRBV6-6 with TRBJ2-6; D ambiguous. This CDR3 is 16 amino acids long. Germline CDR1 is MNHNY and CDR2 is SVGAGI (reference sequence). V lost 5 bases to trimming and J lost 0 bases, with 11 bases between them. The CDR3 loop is CASSVRRSSGANVLTF. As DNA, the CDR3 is TGTGCCAGCAGTGTGAGACGGAGCTCTGGGGCCAACGTCCTGACTTTC.

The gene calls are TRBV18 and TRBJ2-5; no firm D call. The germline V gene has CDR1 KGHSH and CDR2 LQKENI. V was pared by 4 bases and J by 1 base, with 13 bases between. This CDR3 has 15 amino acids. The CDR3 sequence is CASSRTFRLQETQYF. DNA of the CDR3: TGTGCCAGCTCACGCACCTTTCGTCTCCAAGAGACCCAGTACTTC.

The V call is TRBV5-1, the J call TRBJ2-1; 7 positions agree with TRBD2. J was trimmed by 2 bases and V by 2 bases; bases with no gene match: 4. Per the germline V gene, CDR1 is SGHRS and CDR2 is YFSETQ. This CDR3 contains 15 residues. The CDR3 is CASSLTGTTYNEQFF. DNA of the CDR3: TGCGCCAGCAGCTTAACCGGGACTACCTACAATGAGCAGTTCTTC.

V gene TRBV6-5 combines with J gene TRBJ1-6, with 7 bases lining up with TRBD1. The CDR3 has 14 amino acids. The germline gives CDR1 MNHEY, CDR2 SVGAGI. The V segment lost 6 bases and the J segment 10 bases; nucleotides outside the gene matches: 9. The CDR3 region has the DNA TGTGCCAGCAGCTTATACAGGGGAGGGTCACCCCTCCACTTT. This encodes CASSLYRGGSPLHF.

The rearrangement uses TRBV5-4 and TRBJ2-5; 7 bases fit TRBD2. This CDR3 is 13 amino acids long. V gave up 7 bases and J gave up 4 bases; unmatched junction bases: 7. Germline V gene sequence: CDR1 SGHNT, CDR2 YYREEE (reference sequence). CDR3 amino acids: CASRKERGETQYF. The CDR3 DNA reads TGTGCCAGCCGAAAGGAGCGGGGAGAGACCCAGTACTTC.